This T cell receptor beta chain was sequenced for a study of blood T cell repertoires in COVID-19 (dated by TCRdb to about 2020). About the study as a whole: The collaborator samples originated in the United States, Italy and Spain and spanned the acute and convalescent phases of COVID-19. The material from the prospective study consisted of cDNA or gDNA derived from T cells, B-cell-depleted T cells, or PBMCs. The dataset comprised deeply sampled blood TCRbeta repertoires from subjects exposed to, actively infected with, or recovered from COVID-19. A freely available public database, intended as a resource for researchers studying the immune response to SARS-CoV-2, is where the repertoires were released. Samples came from the ongoing ImmuneRACE study (first 160 participants) plus 1,254 subjects from 6 global collaborators. Nearly every sample came with metadata listing a de-identified subject ID, COVID-19 status, age in years and sex. Where available, HLA class I and class II types were obtained from metadata supplied by the sample provider rather than from assay-based typing. What the study reported, not specific to this receptor: The amount of clinical and demographic metadata varied by source and participant and was provided uncurated.

Each collaborating institution followed its own protocols to collect whole blood in K2EDTA tubes. For TCRbeta analysis, collaborators shipped samples in one of three forms: frozen whole blood, isolated PBMCs, or DNA extracted from either of those sample types. TCRbeta CDR3 regions were amplified from genomic DNA by means of the immunoSEQ Assay, a bias-controlled multiplex PCR. Under the source paper's analysis protocol: The number of nucleated cells in each sample was estimated by amplification of reference gene primers within the assay. Sequence reads were collapsed and filtered to measure the absolute abundance of every unique TCRbeta CDR3 rearrangement. For each sample, productive Simpson clonality was calculated as the square root of Simpson's diversity index across productive rearrangements. TCRdb stores this immuneACCESS table with in-frame sequences only. Part of the clones is absent; in the studies checked, under half of the shortfall reflects unresolved V genes, and no reason is known for the rest. V, J and clone size are those of that table, while D and trimming were read from the DNA. The sample data list under 60,000 clones, and 70% to 90% of these were observed just once. Less than 2% of the sample is taken by the ten largest.

At the junction V is shortened by 5 bases and J by 7 bases; bases outside the gene matches: 9. Taken from the germline V gene (reference sequence), the CDR1 and CDR2 loops are SEHNR and FQNEAQ. Taken from cysteine to phenylalanine, the CDR3 has 14 residues. The CDR3 DNA has 42 bases and is translated from base 1. As for this clone: The antigen it recognizes is unknown. Base qualities were left out, and no much larger clone turns up one base away.

This chain is built from TRBV7-9 and TRBJ2-7, with 9 bases matching TRBD1. The material sequenced was peripheral blood. The receptor was isolated from a man aged 55 to 70 with acute or convalescent COVID-19. The CDR3: CASSPRDRAREQYF. The DNA is as follows: TGTGCCAGCAGCCCCCGGGACAGGGCTCGTGAGCAGTACTTC.